The sequence of this T cell receptor beta chain was determined in a study of cytomegalovirus exposure and HLA in healthy donors (dated by TCRdb to about 2017). For the wider study: An earlier analysis of under 600 of the donors reported roughly 270 Gb of sequence data and 120 million or so unique TCR beta sequences from about 200 million T cells. An early release that covered fewer than 750 HLA-typed donors contained around 330 gigabases of sequencing data and roughly 84 million unique TCR sequences. Of the 350 to 450 genotyped donors, about 80% fell in the genetic ancestry cluster associated with self-reported Caucasian donors. The study was designed to test whether signatures of past pathogen exposure could be identified by cataloging public T cell receptors. The study used immunosequencing to profile the T cell repertoires of 670 or so subjects and linked those repertoires to cytomegalovirus serostatus. A separate validation cohort of roughly 120 different subjects was used in addition to the 666-subject first cohort. The study combined high-throughput TCR immunosequencing, statistical association of individual TCRs with disease status, and machine learning to predict cytomegalovirus infection status. A later analysis re-examined previously published TCR beta repertoires from about 670 donors and added high-resolution HLA genotyping to investigate patterns of TCR occurrence. The later analysis used no new phenotypic data to find candidate immune exposures, relying instead on TCR beta sequences and their occurrence across donors. To decide whether each TCR beta V gene segment behaved as functional or pseudogenic, an earlier analysis of approximately 590 of the donors relied on high-throughput TCR beta sequencing. Alongside the repertoire data, information on donor age, sex, ethnicity and CMV serostatus was compiled. Genome-wide SNP genotypes for about three fifths of the 666 donors were used in a later genetic analysis, which treated that subset as a discovery cohort. Every repertoire in the discovery cohort had been generated on one and the same sequencing platform. Class I and class II HLA loci were covered by the typing at four-digit resolution. Typing coverage differed by locus: A, B, C, DRB1 and DQB1 were typed in about 620-640 donors, DQA1 in 500 to 550, DPA1 in around 600, and DPB1 in 472. Several DR-DQ haplotypes were treated as single units for association and clustering because of strong linkage in the cohort. Among about 360 genotyped donors of the cohort, an average of about 240,000 unique TCR beta nucleotide sequences were sequenced per donor, roughly 20% of them non-productive.

The cohort comprised 710 or so healthy bone marrow donors. At the time of sampling, every cohort member was nominally healthy, though immune exposures that went unrecorded were likely present. The donor tested CMV seronegative and was one of the 352 seronegative cohort members. A peripheral blood sample was provided by each donor, and peripheral blood mononuclear cells were used for TCR beta sequencing. The Qiagen DNeasy Blood Extraction Kit was used to extract genomic DNA from the blood cell samples. The library was built by means of the immunoSEQ multiplex PCR assay. A mixture of 60 forward primers for TCR Vbeta segments and 13 reverse primers for TCR Jbeta segments was used in the multiplex PCR. Amplification of the CDR3 region of rearranged TCR beta genes was performed with a multiplex PCR assay on genomic DNA. Amplified TCR beta libraries were sequenced as 87-base-pair reads on the Illumina HiSeq System. As for the authors' bioinformatics: Across the 670 or so repertoires, a later analysis counted roughly 77 million unique TCR beta chains, around 11 million of which were shared by at least two donors. To remove PCR and sequencing errors, raw reads were error-corrected and collapsed into unique sequences using a nearest-neighbor algorithm that merged closely related sequences. Alignment of CDR3 sequences to IMGT reference sequences was used to assign V, D and J gene segments. For a sequence to be retained, a match of at least six nucleotides was required to both a V gene segment and a J gene segment. Rearrangements were classified as productive when the CDR3 lacked stop codons and remained in frame with V and J, and all other rearrangements were classified as non-productive. Following IMGT convention, CDR3 was defined as the stretch from the second conserved V-encoded cysteine up to the conserved J-encoded phenylalanine. In an earlier analysis of around 540 of the donors, sequences lacking an unambiguous match to a single V gene segment were excluded. An earlier analysis of about 600 of the donors called V segments functional above 56.7% productive rearrangements and segregating when the between-donor standard deviation exceeded 5%. A statistical classification framework was built to diagnose cytomegalovirus status from the catalog of TCR beta chain sequences. In a later analysis, V and J genes were assigned by comparing TCR nucleotide sequences against IMGT/GENE-DB human TR gene sequences. In a later analysis, CDR3 sequences and most-parsimonious VDJ recombination scenarios were assigned using the TCRdist pipeline. A later analysis defined each TCR beta chain by its CDR3 amino acid sequence plus V-gene family, and excluded reads lacking a unique V-gene family. As a way to deal with suspected cross-contamination and a sequencing artifact, a later analysis dropped 500 to 700 nucleotide sequences that were highly shared and had low generation probability. In a later analysis, a clonal expansion index for each public chain was calculated from normalized within-repertoire ranks of inferred template counts. Generation probabilities in a later analysis came from a VDJ recombination model fitted to out-of-frame rearrangements, and those results were checked against IGoR. Hypergeometric tests were used in a later analysis to score TCR-TCR, TCR-HLA and TCR-CMV co-occurrence, with a repertoire-size bias correction applied to the TCR pairs. In a later analysis, false discovery rates were estimated by permuting HLA or CMV assignments 20 times. In a later analysis, co-occurring TCRs were grouped using DBSCAN, with TCRdist sequence similarity added in when clustering inside HLA-allele-positive subsets. For co-occurrence clustering, repertoires with fewer than 30,000 or more than 120,000 public chains were excluded, along with roughly five repertoires with anomalous nucleotide sharing. TCRdb took this table from immuneACCESS and kept in-frame rearrangements with V and J called. Such tables lack part of the clones; where checked against another copy, unresolved V genes explain under half of the gap, and the rest is unexplained. V, J and clone size reflect that table, while D and trimming were determined from the DNA. The sample data list under 250,000 clones, and roughly 72% of these were observed just once. Of the sample, 1.5% to 2% falls within the top ten clones.

Beyond this particular receptor, the publication reports: Presence/absence analyses assumed roughly uniform sequencing depth across donors, an assumption that may not hold. A further reported finding was that TCR beta sequences accurately predicted the HLA-A and HLA-B alleles for most subjects in the first cohort. The study gave a list of 150 to 200 TCR beta chains associated with cytomegalovirus. According to a later analysis, most CMV-associated TCR beta chains appeared to be HLA-restricted, and the HLA associations seemed to be driven largely by CMV exposure. A later analysis associated some 17,000 TCR beta sequences with specific HLA alleles at a false discovery rate of 0.05. Because HLA typing was missing for some donors at each locus, association tests included only the typed subset. The cohort was sequenced for TCR beta chains only, and without alpha or paired-chain data the features that could be detected were limited. In vitro tests confirmed that a few of the cytomegalovirus-associated TCR beta chains recognize cytomegalovirus antigens. Because counts were too low, roughly 18 rarely observed V segments, including chromosome 9 orphons, were left out of the earlier analysis of about 620 of the donors. Some IMGT-functional V segments, including TRBV6-2 and TRBV6-3, could not be told apart with the 87-base-pair reads, so those segments were excluded. A later analysis reported that several top co-occurrence clusters appeared linked to parvovirus B19, influenza, CMV and Epstein-Barr virus. A cluster of highly shared sequence variants was judged likely to represent a technical artifact of the sequencing pipeline. In a later genetic analysis, fewer N-insertions in productive TCRs were reported among donors in an Asian-associated ancestry cluster than the approximately 670-donor mean. In a later analysis, HLA-associated TCR beta chains were found to be more clonally expanded and to have lower generation probabilities than equally common non-associated chains. When HLA alleles, especially DR and DQ, strongly co-occurred, TCR associations were difficult to assign to individual alleles. According to the authors, the approach could potentially be generalized to other disease states and immunological phenotypes. Immune exposure information for the cohort was limited to CMV serostatus. The classifier was reported to diagnose cytomegalovirus status with high specificity and sensitivity in both the original and validation cohorts. In a later analysis, the rate of TCR association differed among HLA loci, with DRB1 alleles having the most associated TCRs and HLA-C alleles having the fewest. Linkage disequilibrium might explain the correlated functional status among segregating V segments, but an unknown experimental factor could not be excluded. Across donors, most TCR sequences were observed very rarely, whereas some public TCRs were present in many individuals. An earlier analysis of around 500 of the donors showed that most TCR beta V segments appeared in productive rearrangements either about 87% or about 30% of the time, which broadly matched IMGT annotations. V-gene and J-gene trimming of TCR beta chains was associated with a missense DCLRE1C variant in a later genetic analysis, and the association was replicated in an independent cohort.

Looking up the germline V gene yields CDR1 KGHSH and CDR2 LQKENI. The CDR3 spans 15 residues, from the cysteine through the phenylalanine. This entry keeps only the CDR3 DNA: 45 bases, framed from base 1. Trimming at the junction amounts to 6 bases on V and 0 bases on J, and the germline ends lie 14 bases apart. A remark on this clone: This receptor's antigen is unknown. The sample holds no much larger clone one base away, and base qualities are not on file.

This TCR was sampled from a man aged 30 to 45 in good health and CMV-seronegative. The sample taken for sequencing was PBMCs. This sequence uses TRBV18 and TRBJ1-1; confidence is insufficient to name the D gene. The bases are TGTGCCAGCTCCCCAACCGCTACCATGAACACTGAAGCTTTCTTT. It translates as CASSPTATMNTEAFF.